This TCR beta chain is drawn from a study of early stage breast cancer tumors. General study results and limits: Compared with adjacent normal breast tissue, tumors showed 2 to 3-fold greater T cell density and higher clonality. Functional markers like CD4, CD8 and FOXP3 were missed in bulk sequencing.

For this clone: Antigen: not known.

Generated by immunoSEQ multiplex PCR, the TCRdb table keeps only in-frame clones and is missing some. The table shows around 40,000 clones, with 70% to 80% occurring only once. CDR3 length: 15 amino acids. Germline CDR1 SGHTA, CDR2 FQGNSA. V gave up 6 bases and J gave up 4 bases; unmatched junction bases: 7. The sample was blood. The TCR was taken from a person aged 45 to 59 with breast cancer. This rearrangement joins TRBV7-2 to TRBJ2-5; 11 nucleotides match TRBD2. This chain's CDR3 is CASSSGTSGSETQYF. The CDR3 DNA sequence: TGTGCCAGCAGTTCCGGGACTAGCGGTTCAGAGACCCAGTACTTC.